This T cell receptor beta chain was captured by sequencing in a study of shared clonotypes between healthy human individuals. Study observations and caveats: Genetic and exposure-history diversity was limited by the few donors. In this cohort, only blood was sampled, and tissue repertoires likely differ.

Trimming cost V 5 bases and J 4 bases, with 17 bases left between them. The CDR3 has 14 residues. CDR1 is GTSNPN, CDR2 SVGIG, per germline (reference sequence). As to this clone: Its target is not known.

Genomic DNA (from each subset) was split evenly across several immunoSEQ plates. Original data processing: Filtering differed since immunoSEQ provided only junctions, with no quality scores. Sequencing was performed with immunoSEQ multiplex PCR; in TCRdb, only in-frame clones are kept and a portion is missing. For V, J and clone size, that table is used; D and trimming come from the DNA. Counted here are about a million clones, 70% to 80% occurring once; the ten biggest clones make up approximately 0.9%. The chain couples TRBV30 to TRBJ1-1; D not resolved. This clonotype was sampled from a man younger than 35 in good health. Some clones in this sample may be carry-over from other donors' samples. The sequencing sample was made of memory CD4+ T cells from PBMCs. The subset was: CD45RA-negative fraction. The CDR3 region is CAWVLRGGGTEAFF. CDR3 nucleotide sequence: TGTGCCTGGGTACTCAGAGGAGGAGGCACTGAAGCTTTCTTT.